The rows below give T cell receptor beta chains drawn from one sample of a study of T cell responses to AZD1222 COVID-19 vaccine. The data were produced by immunoSEQ multiplex PCR, yet TCRdb's version contains in-frame clones alone and is incomplete. In the table there are 70,000 to 95,000 clones, roughly 90% of which are singletons. Sample: peripheral blood, taken 28 days after the second AZD1222 dose. These receptors were collected from an adult who received the AZD1222 COVID-19 vaccine. The CDR3 runs from the conserved cysteine through the conserved F or W. The order of the fields is D gene, V gene, J gene, clone size, CDR3 protein, CDR3 DNA. A D gene is named only where the DNA matches it firmly. Rows give clone size only sometimes, using once, few, many, or a class for an expanded clone.

.	TRBV28	TRBJ1-5	.	CASLQGGGNQPQHF	TGTGCCAGCCTACAGGGTGGTGGCAATCAGCCCCAGCATTTT
.	TRBV4-1	TRBJ2-5	.	CASSQDTGSVSETQYF	TGCGCCAGCAGCCAAGATACAGGGAGCGTTTCAGAGACCCAGTACTTC
.	TRBV2	TRBJ1-1	.	CASNPQGNTEAFF	TGTGCCAGCAACCCCCAGGGAAACACTGAAGCTTTCTTT
.	TRBV18	TRBJ2-6	.	CASSPPNYSGANVLTF	TGTGCCAGCTCACCACCGAACTACTCTGGGGCCAACGTCCTGACTTTC
.	TRBV30	TRBJ1-5	.	CAWERGASQPQHF	TGTGCCTGGGAGCGGGGGGCGAGTCAGCCCCAGCATTTT
.	TRBV7-9	TRBJ2-5	.	CASSLDETQYF	TGTGCCAGCAGCTTGGATGAGACCCAGTACTTC
.	TRBV15	TRBJ2-1	.	CATSTLWSSYNEQFF	TGTGCCACCAGCACACTCTGGTCTTCCTACAATGAGCAGTTCTTC
TRBD2	TRBV15	TRBJ2-2	.	CATSTHNRDYRPGELFF	TGTGCCACCAGCACACACAACCGGGACTATAGGCCGGGGGAGCTGTTTTTT
.	TRBV30	TRBJ1-2	.	CAWSVRGYYGYTF	TGTGCCTGGAGTGTACGGGGCTACTATGGCTACACCTTC
.	TRBV6-5	TRBJ1-1	few	CASSYNSRGGTEAFF	TGTGCCAGCAGTTACAATTCAAGGGGAGGCACTGAAGCTTTCTTT
.	TRBV18	TRBJ1-1	once	CASSWRDTNTEAFF	TGTGCCAGCTCATGGCGGGACACTAACACTGAAGCTTTCTTT
TRBD1	TRBV5-1	TRBJ2-1	.	CASSTGQAAYNEQFF	TGCGCCAGCAGCACAGGACAGGCGGCCTACAATGAGCAGTTCTTC
TRBD1	TRBV5-6	TRBJ1-6	.	CASRRQGISNSPLHF	TGTGCCAGCAGAAGACAGGGAATATCTAATTCACCCCTCCACTTT
TRBD1	TRBV7-9	TRBJ1-1	.	CASSSTGTDEAFF	TGTGCCAGCAGCTCCACCGGGACAGATGAAGCTTTCTTT
.	TRBV6-1	TRBJ1-2	.	CASSEQPGGYTF	TGTGCCAGCAGTGAACAGCCGGGAGGCTACACCTTC
.	TRBV18	TRBJ2-1	.	CASSPREVGGFDEQFF	TGTGCCAGCTCACCACGGGAAGTTGGGGGTTTTGATGAGCAGTTCTTC
TRBD1	TRBV5-1	TRBJ2-5	.	CASSLGTGEETQYF	TGCGCCAGCAGCTTGGGGACAGGAGAAGAGACCCAGTACTTC
.	TRBV6-1	TRBJ1-3	.	CASSEALRGYTIYF	TGTGCCAGCAGTGAAGCACTCAGGGGATACACCATATATTTT
.	TRBV30	TRBJ1-6	few	CAWSVNRANSPLHF	TGTGCCTGGAGTGTAAACAGGGCTAATTCACCCCTCCACTTT
.	TRBV9	TRBJ2-7	.	CASSVGTELYEQYF	TGTGCCAGCAGCGTAGGTACAGAACTCTACGAGCAGTACTTC